Below are 10 T cell receptor beta chains sequenced from a single sample in a study of siplizumab effects on memory and regulatory T cells. Assay used: immunoSEQ multiplex PCR; TCRdb lists only in-frame clones, some missing. The sample consists of approximately 60,000 clones, about 96% of them appearing once. The sequencing sample was made of naive CD8+ T cells sorted from blood. These receptors originate from a human donor in good health.

The chain carries TRBV27 and TRBJ2-7, with 7 bases fitting TRBD1. The germline CDR1 and CDR2 sequences are MNHEY and SMNVEV (reference sequence). This CDR3 spans 13 amino acids. The V and J ends lost 7 bases and 5 bases, in that order; junction bases with no gene match: 8. CDR3: CASINRGTDEQYF. DNA of the CDR3: TGTGCCAGCATCAACAGGGGAACCGACGAGCAGTACTTC.

This CDR3 reads CASSQDLDDIENNEKLFF. As DNA, the CDR3 is TGCGCCAGCAGCCAAGATCTGGACGACATTGAGAATAATGAAAAACTGTTTTTT. The chain uses TRBV4-3 and TRBJ1-4; the D is unclear. Germline assignment: CDR1 LGHNA and CDR2 YSLEER. Trimming shortened V by 0 bases and J by 4 bases, and 18 bases separated the two germline ends. This CDR3 spans 18 amino acids.

The chain links TRBV5-1 to TRBJ1-3; 9 nucleotides align to TRBD1. The ends lost 7 bases at V and 2 bases at J; junction bases unmatched: 13. The CDR3 has 17 amino acids. The germline V gene has CDR1 SGHRS and CDR2 YFSETQ. CDR3 DNA: TGCGCCAGCGCACAGGGGGCGCTCAGTGACCCTGGAAACACCATATATTTT. Residues: CASAQGALSDPGNTIYF.

This chain joins TRBV7-3 and TRBJ2-1; 12 bases agree with TRBD2. V was pared by 5 bases and J by 5 bases, with 1 base of the junction left unmatched. The CDR3 length is 14 residues. CDR1 and CDR2 from the germline V gene are SGHTA and FQGTGA. The CDR3 DNA follows: TGTGCCAGCAGCCTAGCGGGGGGGAACAATGAGCAGTTCTTC. Its protein is CASSLAGGNNEQFF. The full variable domain, completed using reference TRBV7-3 and TRBJ2-1, is GAGVSQTPSNKVTEKGKYVELRCDPISGHTALYWYRQSLGQGPEFLIYFQGTGAADDSGLPNDRFFAVRPEGSVSTLKIQRTERGDSAVYLCASSLAGGNNEQFFGPGTRLTVL.

V and J are TRBV19 and TRBJ1-3, with a possible D match to TRBD1 (5 bases). CDR1 LNHDA and CDR2 SQIVND come from the germline V gene (reference sequence). This CDR3 comprises 17 residues. V shed 0 bases and J shed 4 bases, with 16 bases lying between them. CDR3 in DNA: TGTGCCAGTAGTATAGATGGAGGCCGGACATACGGAAACACCATATATTTT. It codes for CASSIDGGRTYGNTIYF.

The V call is TRBV29-1, the J call TRBJ2-7; TRBD2 is a possible D gene (5 bases). Germline V CDR1 and CDR2: SQVTM, ANQGSEA. V was cut by 4 bases and J by 2 bases, with 9 bases left in between. This CDR3 has 12 amino acids. The chain's CDR3 is CSVVWETYEQYF. CDR3 nucleotide sequence: TGCAGCGTTGTCTGGGAGACCTACGAGCAGTACTTC.

J is TRBJ2-3 and V is TRBV27, with 9 bases that match TRBD1. From germline, CDR1 is MNHEY and CDR2 SMNVEV (reference sequence). This CDR3 spans 17 amino acids. Unmatched junction bases numbered 12, after V lost 3 bases and J lost 5 bases. CDR3 bases: TGTGCCAGCAGTTTTCTACCGGGGACAGGGCGTATAGATACGCAGTATTTT. Protein sequence: CASSFLPGTGRIDTQYF.

This rearrangement joins TRBV29-1 to TRBJ2-3; D gene unclear. V shed 6 bases and J shed 0 bases, with 10 bases lying between them. This CDR3 spans 13 amino acids. Germline CDR1 is SQVTM and CDR2 is ANQGSEA. The DNA of the CDR3 is TGCAGCGTCCTGGACGGTAGCACAGATACGCAGTATTTT. It yields the protein CSVLDGSTDTQYF.

The rearrangement uses TRBV21-1 and TRBJ2-3; no check of the table's D call, TRBD2, against the DNA was made. TRBV21-1 is a recognized pseudogene. CDR3 length: 17 amino acids. The CDR3 reads CASSKELLAFRTDTQYF. The CDR3 nucleotides are TGTGCCAGCAGCAAAGAGCTCCTAGCCTTCCGCACAGATACGCAGTATTTT.

The V call is TRBV27, the J call TRBJ2-1; D not resolved. Germline assignment: CDR1 MNHEY and CDR2 SMNVEV (reference sequence). With 11 bases removed from V and 6 bases from J, the gap between germline ends came to 14 bases. CDR3 length: 12 amino acids. The CDR3 DNA reads as TGTGCCTCCGCGATGTGGACCAATGAGCAGTTCTTC. Its protein product is CASAMWTNEQFF.